A single sample is the source of the 9 T cell receptor beta chains below, sequenced in a study of shared clonotypes between healthy human individuals. The table came from immunoSEQ multiplex PCR; TCRdb's copy has only in-frame clones and leaves some out. Of 1,400,000 or so clones listed, approximately 98.5% were seen once; the top ten hold around 0.38%. The sample taken for sequencing was naive CD4+ T cells sorted from blood. The subset denotes: CD45RA+ positively selected. These TCRs come from a man aged 25 to 40 in good health.

The rearrangement uses TRBV5-1 and TRBJ2-3; D unresolved. In germline, CDR1 is SGHRS, CDR2 YFSETQ. This CDR3 is built from 15 residues. Trimming pared 6 bases from V and 0 bases from J, leaving 14 bases between. The CDR3 sequence is CASKMRPLSTDTQYF. The DNA for the CDR3 is TGCGCCAGCAAAATGAGGCCCCTCAGCACAGATACGCAGTATTTT.

This clone was seen a single time. The chain couples TRBV10-3 to TRBJ2-7; D is perhaps TRBD2 (6 bases). The CDR3 has 16 amino acids. Trimming removed 0 bases at V and 4 bases at J, with 16 bases between. Per the germline V gene, CDR1 is ENHRY and CDR2 is SYGVKD. Here the CDR3 DNA reads TGTGCCATCAGTGAGTCGGGGGGAGTGGTAACTTACGAGCAGTACTTC. Residues: CAISESGGVVTYEQYF.

This chain joins TRBV7-9 and TRBJ2-7; 7 bases are a match to TRBD1. CDR3 length: 12 residues. Germline V gene lookup returns CDR1 SEHNR and CDR2 FQNEAQ (reference sequence). Losses at the gene ends were 6 bases for V and 3 bases for J; bases not matched to a gene: 2. The CDR3 reads CASRRDSYEQYF. CDR3 nucleotides: TGTGCCAGCAGACGGGACAGCTACGAGCAGTACTTC.

The table lists this clone with a count of one. The chain couples TRBV5-1 to TRBJ2-1, with a tentative D call TRBD2 (5 bases). CDR1 and CDR2 (germline): SGHRS, YFSETQ. The CDR3 totals 17 residues. V lost 0 bases and J 8 bases, leaving 21 bases between the germline ends. The CDR3 loop is CASSLDPARAGRDEQFF. For the CDR3, the DNA is TGCGCCAGCAGCTTGGATCCAGCTCGGGCGGGCAGAGATGAGCAGTTCTTC. Full variable domain (missing parts from reference TRBV5-1 and TRBJ2-1): KAGVTQTPRYLIKTRGQQVTLSCSPISGHRSVSWYQQTPGQGLQFLFEYFSETQRNKGNFPGRFSGRQFSNSRSEMNVSTLELGDSALYLCASSLDPARAGRDEQFFGPGTRLTVL.

This chain links TRBV19 with TRBJ2-7; the match to TRBD1 covers 8 bases. Germline CDR1 reads LNHDA; CDR2 reads SQIVND (reference sequence). The CDR3 covers 13 residues. With V trimmed by 6 bases and J by 3 bases, 4 bases remained unmatched. The CDR3 spells CASSRDRRYEQYF. Here the CDR3 DNA reads TGTGCCAGTAGCCGGGACAGGCGCTACGAGCAGTACTTC.

The V gene is TRBV28, the J gene TRBJ2-7; 7 bases fit TRBD2. This CDR3 contains 15 residues. With 5 bases clipped from V and 4 bases from J, the junction kept 11 bases outside the gene matches. CDR1 is MDHEN, CDR2 SYDVKM, per germline. The CDR3 nucleotides are TGTGCCAGCAGTCAAGCGGGGTCCCTCCTATACGAGCAGTACTTC. Protein sequence: CASSQAGSLLYEQYF.

The chain joins TRBV5-1 to TRBJ2-3, with D tentatively TRBD1 (7 bases). Germline assignment: CDR1 SGHRS and CDR2 YFSETQ. The CDR3 contains 15 residues. V shed 7 bases and J shed 7 bases, with 22 bases lying between them. The CDR3 nucleotides are TGCGCCAGCCACGGAGGGACAGCGGTCGAATATACGCAGTATTTT. It encodes CASHGGTAVEYTQYF.

This rearrangement joins TRBV5-6 to TRBJ1-4, with 8 nucleotides matching TRBD1. V was pared by 4 bases and J by 0 bases, with 8 bases of the junction left unmatched. In germline, CDR1 is SGHDT, CDR2 YYEEEE. The CDR3 length is 17 residues. The DNA of the CDR3 is TGTGCCAGCAGCCCACCCGGGACAGGCTCAACTAATGAAAAACTGTTTTTT. Its translation is CASSPPGTGSTNEKLFF.

The chain links TRBV27 to TRBJ1-1; D is unresolved. Trimming took off 5 bases at V and 4 bases at J, with 14 bases between the two ends. Germline loops: CDR1 MNHEY, CDR2 SMNVEV (reference sequence). The CDR3 is 14 amino acids. CDR3 nucleotides: TGTGCCAGCAGTCCAATTAACACTGCCACTGAAGCTTTCTTT. Protein: CASSPINTATEAFF.